These T cell receptor beta chains were read from a single sample in a study of regulatory and conventional T cells in RAG deficiency. TCRdb keeps only in-frame clones here, not all; method: immunoSEQ multiplex PCR. Among around 30,000 clones, just under 90% were seen once, and the ten largest hold roughly 5.4%. Separately, the same data were catalogued under a study of regulatory T cells.

The sequenced sample consisted of CD8+ T cells sorted from blood. Every receptor here comes from a human donor in good health. CDR3s include the opening cysteine and the closing phenylalanine or tryptophan. Each record gives: CDR3 protein, CDR3 DNA, J gene, clone size, D gene, V gene. The D gene is left open where the match is weak. Clone size is given for some rows only: seen once, a few or many times, or a class if the clone is expanded.

cdr3_aa: CASSGAYNEQFF
cdr3_nt: TGCGCCAGCAGCGGCGCCTACAATGAGCAGTTCTTC
j_call: TRBJ2-1
clone_size: NA
d_call: NA
v_call: TRBV5-1

cdr3_aa: CASSPGTSLEQYF
cdr3_nt: TGTGCCAGCAGTCCCGGGACTAGCTTGGAGCAGTACTTC
j_call: TRBJ2-7
clone_size: NA
d_call: TRBD2
v_call: TRBV6-5

cdr3_aa: CSVGPIGLENTEAFF
cdr3_nt: TGCAGCGTGGGGCCAATAGGGTTGGAGAACACTGAAGCTTTCTTT
j_call: TRBJ1-1
clone_size: NA
d_call: NA
v_call: TRBV29-1

cdr3_aa: CASSQDSRETPYEQYF
cdr3_nt: TGCGCCAGCAGCCAAGATTCACGGGAGACCCCCTACGAGCAGTACTTC
j_call: TRBJ2-7
clone_size: once
d_call: NA
v_call: TRBV4-1

cdr3_aa: CASSYEPSTDTQYF
cdr3_nt: TGTGCCAGCAGCTATGAACCGAGCACAGATACGCAGTATTTT
j_call: TRBJ2-3
clone_size: NA
d_call: NA
v_call: TRBV5-5

cdr3_aa: CASSESGALGNEQFF
cdr3_nt: TGTGCCAGCAGTGAATCGGGGGCGCTGGGTAATGAGCAGTTCTTC
j_call: TRBJ2-1
clone_size: NA
d_call: NA
v_call: TRBV25-1

cdr3_aa: CASSLMTGGPRTDTQYF
cdr3_nt: TGTGCCAGCAGCTTAATGACGGGAGGGCCTCGCACAGATACGCAGTATTTT
j_call: TRBJ2-3
clone_size: NA
d_call: TRBD2
v_call: TRBV7-8

cdr3_aa: CASSQDKGSEKLFF
cdr3_nt: TGCGCCAGCAGCCAAGATAAGGGCAGCGAAAAACTGTTTTTT
j_call: TRBJ1-4
clone_size: NA
d_call: NA
v_call: TRBV4-1

cdr3_aa: CASSLLQGLQETQYF
cdr3_nt: TGTGCCAGCAGTTTATTACAGGGGCTACAAGAGACCCAGTACTTC
j_call: TRBJ2-5
clone_size: NA
d_call: TRBD1
v_call: TRBV9

cdr3_aa: CAWSVVREAFF
cdr3_nt: TGTGCCTGGAGTGTGGTACGGGAAGCTTTCTTT
j_call: TRBJ1-1
clone_size: NA
d_call: NA
v_call: TRBV30

cdr3_aa: CASSESGSNYGYTF
cdr3_nt: TGCGCCAGCAGTGAGTCGGGCAGTAACTATGGCTACACCTTC
j_call: TRBJ1-2
clone_size: NA
d_call: NA
v_call: TRBV10-2

cdr3_aa: CASSMRRLAIDNEQFF
cdr3_nt: TGTGCCAGTAGTATGAGGAGACTAGCGATAGACAATGAGCAGTTCTTC
j_call: TRBJ2-1
clone_size: medium-sized
d_call: TRBD2
v_call: TRBV19

cdr3_aa: CASSENQGAVGYTF
cdr3_nt: TGTGCCAGCAGCGAAAACCAGGGGGCGGTTGGCTACACCTTC
j_call: TRBJ1-2
clone_size: NA
d_call: TRBD1
v_call: TRBV9

cdr3_aa: CASSPRGGYSGANVLTF
cdr3_nt: TGTGCCAGTAGTCCCCGAGGGGGGTACTCTGGGGCCAACGTCCTGACTTTC
j_call: TRBJ2-6
clone_size: NA
d_call: NA
v_call: TRBV19

cdr3_aa: CASSQGFAGTNTGELFF
cdr3_nt: TGTGCCAGCAGCCAAGGGTTTGCGGGGACGAACACCGGGGAGCTGTTTTTT
j_call: TRBJ2-2
clone_size: NA
d_call: NA
v_call: TRBV11-3

cdr3_aa: CARAPGDTGELFF
cdr3_nt: TGTGCCAGAGCCCCGGGGGACACCGGGGAGCTGTTTTTT
j_call: TRBJ2-2
clone_size: NA
d_call: NA
v_call: TRBV21-1

cdr3_aa: CASSVNGNYGYTF
cdr3_nt: TGTGCCAGCAGCGTAAATGGTAACTATGGCTACACCTTC
j_call: TRBJ1-2
clone_size: NA
d_call: NA
v_call: TRBV9

cdr3_aa: CASSLNEGYEQYF
cdr3_nt: TGTGCCAGCAGCTTAAATGAGGGGTACGAGCAGTACTTC
j_call: TRBJ2-7
clone_size: NA
d_call: NA
v_call: TRBV7-9

cdr3_aa: CAWRTLGANVLTF
cdr3_nt: TGTGCCTGGAGGACTCTTGGGGCCAACGTCCTGACTTTC
j_call: TRBJ2-6
clone_size: NA
d_call: NA
v_call: TRBV30

cdr3_aa: CASFSGGTYNEQFF
cdr3_nt: TGTGCCAGCTTTAGCGGGGGCACCTACAATGAGCAGTTCTTC
j_call: TRBJ2-1
clone_size: NA
d_call: TRBD2
v_call: TRBV27

cdr3_aa: CASSQGSNQPQHF
cdr3_nt: TGTGCCAGCAGTCAGGGGAGCAATCAGCCCCAGCATTTT
j_call: TRBJ1-5
clone_size: NA
d_call: NA
v_call: TRBV6-5

cdr3_aa: CASSLFQGSGNPNTIYF
cdr3_nt: TGTGCCAGCAGCTTATTCCAGGGGTCTGGCAACCCGAACACCATATATTTT
j_call: TRBJ1-3
clone_size: NA
d_call: NA
v_call: TRBV7-3

cdr3_aa: CASSPNAEKLFF
cdr3_nt: TGTGCCAGCAGTCCGAACGCGGAAAAACTGTTTTTT
j_call: TRBJ1-4
clone_size: NA
d_call: NA
v_call: TRBV6-1

cdr3_aa: CASSLAGFGYGYTF
cdr3_nt: TGTGCCAGCAGCTTAGCAGGGTTCGGTTATGGCTACACCTTC
j_call: TRBJ1-2
clone_size: NA
d_call: NA
v_call: TRBV11-2

cdr3_aa: CATNPLLGTSRSYNEQFF
cdr3_nt: TGTGCCACCAACCCACTGTTGGGGACTAGCCGATCCTACAATGAGCAGTTCTTC
j_call: TRBJ2-1
clone_size: NA
d_call: TRBD2
v_call: TRBV7-8

cdr3_aa: CASSGDSVYEQYF
cdr3_nt: TGTGCCAGCAGTGGGGATTCGGTATACGAGCAGTACTTC
j_call: TRBJ2-7
clone_size: NA
d_call: NA
v_call: TRBV25-1

cdr3_aa: CASSSTGGSQPQHF
cdr3_nt: TGTGCCAGCAGTTCCACAGGGGGGAGTCAGCCCCAGCATTTT
j_call: TRBJ1-5
clone_size: NA
d_call: TRBD1
v_call: TRBV6-5

cdr3_aa: CASSGDASPYNEQFF
cdr3_nt: TGTGCCAGCAGTGGGGACGCGAGCCCCTACAATGAGCAGTTCTTC
j_call: TRBJ2-1
clone_size: NA
d_call: NA
v_call: TRBV25-1

cdr3_aa: CASSLGFGGVVNTEAFF
cdr3_nt: TGTGCCAGCAGCTTAGGGTTCGGGGGGGTTGTGAACACTGAAGCTTTCTTT
j_call: TRBJ1-1
clone_size: NA
d_call: NA
v_call: TRBV7-2

cdr3_aa: CASTPGASSTDTQYF
cdr3_nt: TGTGCCAGCACCCCCGGGGCGTCTAGCACAGATACGCAGTATTTT
j_call: TRBJ2-3
clone_size: NA
d_call: NA
v_call: TRBV6-6

cdr3_aa: CASSSTGDRGDYNEQFF
cdr3_nt: TGTGCCAGCAGCTCCACCGGGGACAGGGGAGACTACAATGAGCAGTTCTTC
j_call: TRBJ2-1
clone_size: NA
d_call: TRBD1
v_call: TRBV7-9

cdr3_aa: CASSERDSGLGYTF
cdr3_nt: TGTGCCAGCAGTGAACGGGACAGCGGGTTAGGCTACACCTTC
j_call: TRBJ1-2
clone_size: NA
d_call: TRBD1
v_call: TRBV6-1

cdr3_aa: CAISESATKNIQYF
cdr3_nt: TGTGCCATCAGTGAGTCGGCCACCAAAAACATTCAGTACTTC
j_call: TRBJ2-4
clone_size: NA
d_call: NA
v_call: TRBV10-3

cdr3_aa: CASSSRDTETDTQYF
cdr3_nt: TGTGCCAGTAGTTCCCGGGACACCGAAACAGATACGCAGTATTTT
j_call: TRBJ2-3
clone_size: NA
d_call: NA
v_call: TRBV19

cdr3_aa: CASSSTSGRADTQYF
cdr3_nt: TGTGCCAGCAGCTCCACTAGCGGGAGGGCAGATACGCAGTATTTT
j_call: TRBJ2-3
clone_size: NA
d_call: TRBD2
v_call: TRBV11-2

cdr3_aa: CASSPGVSYEQYF
cdr3_nt: TGTGCCAGCAGCCCGGGGGTGAGCTACGAGCAGTACTTC
j_call: TRBJ2-7
clone_size: NA
d_call: NA
v_call: TRBV7-2

cdr3_aa: CASSYIQTAYEQYF
cdr3_nt: TGTGCCAGCAGTTACATACAGACCGCCTACGAGCAGTACTTC
j_call: TRBJ2-7
clone_size: NA
d_call: NA
v_call: TRBV6-6

cdr3_aa: CASSPGEFYEQYF
cdr3_nt: TGCGCCAGCAGCCCCGGGGAATTCTACGAGCAGTACTTC
j_call: TRBJ2-7
clone_size: once
d_call: NA
v_call: TRBV4-1

cdr3_aa: CASSLAAGGPRNEQFF
cdr3_nt: TGTGCCAGCAGCTTAGCGGCGGGAGGGCCGAGGAATGAGCAGTTCTTC
j_call: TRBJ2-1
clone_size: NA
d_call: TRBD2
v_call: TRBV7-9

cdr3_aa: CASSQGGYNEQFF
cdr3_nt: TGCGCCAGCAGCCAAGGCGGGTACAATGAGCAGTTCTTC
j_call: TRBJ2-1
clone_size: NA
d_call: NA
v_call: TRBV4-1

cdr3_aa: CASSYSITGSNYGYTF
cdr3_nt: TGTGCCAGCAGTTACTCGATCACGGGATCTAACTATGGCTACACCTTC
j_call: TRBJ1-2
clone_size: NA
d_call: NA
v_call: TRBV6-5

cdr3_aa: CASSLGTGLGGTEAFF
cdr3_nt: TGTGCCAGCAGCCTCGGGACAGGTCTAGGGGGCACGGAAGCTTTCTTT
j_call: TRBJ1-1
clone_size: few
d_call: TRBD1
v_call: TRBV4-2

cdr3_aa: CASSHEAVQWNEQFF
cdr3_nt: TGTGCCAGCAGCCATGAGGCAGTACAGTGGAATGAGCAGTTCTTC
j_call: TRBJ2-1
clone_size: once
d_call: NA
v_call: TRBV14

cdr3_aa: CASSVSGTRAYEQYF
cdr3_nt: TGTGCCAGCAGCGTCTCCGGGACTAGAGCCTACGAGCAGTACTTC
j_call: TRBJ2-7
clone_size: once
d_call: TRBD2
v_call: TRBV9

cdr3_aa: CASSPLGSNSPLHF
cdr3_nt: TGTGCCAGCAGCCCGCTAGGTTCTAATTCACCCCTCCACTTT
j_call: TRBJ1-6
clone_size: NA
d_call: NA
v_call: TRBV7-6

cdr3_aa: CASSSLDGANQPQHF
cdr3_nt: TGTGCCAGCAGCTCACTGGACGGGGCTAATCAGCCCCAGCATTTT
j_call: TRBJ1-5
clone_size: NA
d_call: NA
v_call: TRBV4-2

cdr3_aa: CASSWGEGPNEQFF
cdr3_nt: TGCGCCAGCAGTTGGGGGGAGGGACCAAATGAGCAGTTCTTC
j_call: TRBJ2-1
clone_size: NA
d_call: TRBD2
v_call: TRBV4-1

cdr3_aa: CASSLRASGGEQYF
cdr3_nt: TGTGCCAGCAGCTTACGCGCGTCCGGGGGCGAGCAGTACTTC
j_call: TRBJ2-7
clone_size: NA
d_call: NA
v_call: TRBV7-9

cdr3_aa: CASSPGKEGGYGYTF
cdr3_nt: TGCGCCAGCAGCCCGGGGAAGGAGGGCGGCTATGGCTACACCTTC
j_call: TRBJ1-2
clone_size: NA
d_call: NA
v_call: TRBV5-1

cdr3_aa: CASSFKTSGGLTYEQYF
cdr3_nt: TGTGCCAGCAGCTTCAAAACTAGCGGGGGGTTAACCTACGAGCAGTACTTC
j_call: TRBJ2-7
clone_size: NA
d_call: TRBD2
v_call: TRBV5-6

cdr3_aa: CASRSGGETGELFF
cdr3_nt: TGTGCCAGCCGTTCAGGGGGGGAAACCGGGGAGCTGTTTTTT
j_call: TRBJ2-2
clone_size: NA
d_call: NA
v_call: TRBV5-4

cdr3_aa: CASLGPDVNTGELFF
cdr3_nt: TGTGCCAGCCTCGGGCCAGACGTGAACACCGGGGAGCTGTTTTTT
j_call: TRBJ2-2
clone_size: NA
d_call: NA
v_call: TRBV18

cdr3_aa: CASSESVAGGPYEQYF
cdr3_nt: TGTGCCAGCAGTGAAAGCGTAGCGGGAGGGCCTTACGAGCAGTACTTC
j_call: TRBJ2-7
clone_size: NA
d_call: TRBD2
v_call: TRBV6-1

cdr3_aa: CASSVGSTGWNTEAFF
cdr3_nt: TGTGCCAGCAGCGTAGGGTCGACAGGGTGGAACACTGAAGCTTTCTTT
j_call: TRBJ1-1
clone_size: NA
d_call: TRBD1
v_call: TRBV9

cdr3_aa: CASSASGTDTQYF
cdr3_nt: TGTGCCAGCAGCGCCTCGGGCACAGATACGCAGTATTTT
j_call: TRBJ2-3
clone_size: once
d_call: NA
v_call: TRBV7-3

cdr3_aa: CASSLGFDRGATDTQYF
cdr3_nt: TGTGCCAGCAGCTTAGGTTTTGACAGGGGGGCCACAGATACGCAGTATTTT
j_call: TRBJ2-3
clone_size: NA
d_call: TRBD1
v_call: TRBV11-2

cdr3_aa: CASSQENRGKPYNEQFF
cdr3_nt: TGTGCCAGCAGCCAAGAAAACAGGGGTAAGCCCTACAATGAGCAGTTCTTC
j_call: TRBJ2-1
clone_size: NA
d_call: TRBD1
v_call: TRBV14

cdr3_aa: CASSPWWSPRQGRTEAFF
cdr3_nt: TGTGCCAGCAGTCCCTGGTGGTCACCTAGACAGGGAAGGACTGAAGCTTTCTTT
j_call: TRBJ1-1
clone_size: NA
d_call: TRBD1
v_call: TRBV28

cdr3_aa: CSVESDYGYTF
cdr3_nt: TGCAGCGTTGAGTCCGACTATGGCTACACCTTC
j_call: TRBJ1-2
clone_size: NA
d_call: NA
v_call: TRBV29-1